This T cell receptor (beta chain) was sequenced in a study of blood T cell repertoires in COVID-19. In the study overall: Acute and convalescent COVID-19 specimens originated in the United States, Italy and Spain. Sources were T cells, B-cell-depleted T cells, or PBMCs; the material itself was cDNA or gDNA.

Original analysis: For nucleated cells, counts were estimated from reference gene primer amplification. Some clones are missing from TCRdb's copy, which holds only in-frame ones; the method was immunoSEQ multiplex PCR. The V and J calls and clone size come from that table; D and trimming were worked out from the DNA. The table includes 47,000 or so clones, around 81% detected once. This clone showed up just a few times. This CDR3 spans 15 amino acids. Germline V gives CDR1 GTSNPN, CDR2 SVGIG (reference sequence). Germline trimming cut 2 bases from V and 1 base from J; bases unmatched to any gene: 7. This TCR was recovered from a woman of 80 years or more with COVID-19, enrolled during active disease. The sequenced material came from peripheral blood. This chain uses TRBV30 with TRBJ1-1; 7 bases agree with TRBD1. The chain's CDR3 is CAWSTLGGWNTEAFF. The CDR3 DNA follows: TGTGCCTGGAGTACCCTAGGGGGCTGGAACACTGAAGCTTTCTTT.